The T cell receptor (beta chain) under discussion was sequenced for a study of blood T cells in healthy people across ages. Next came a second PCR, run for about 6 to 11 cycles, which used a sample-barcoded 5' primer along with a J-beta primer mix. Via MiXCR, TCRdb re-called the 5' RACE reads, giving one row per CDR3 protein. The data contain approximately 770,000 distinct CDR3 sequences, 55% to 75% of them seen just once; the ten biggest clones take up around 20%. This clonotype was detected a few times. CDR3 size: 14 residues. Trimming stripped 1 base from V and 5 bases from J, with 14 bases between. The germline V gene has CDR1 DFQATT and CDR2 SNEGSKA (reference sequence).

The receptor comes from a young man in good health. Sample: blood. The chain joins TRBV20-1 to TRBJ1-2; D unclear. CDR3 sequence reads: CSARVGLSGYGYTF. CDR3 DNA: TGCAGTGCTAGAGTGGGCCTGAGCGGGTATGGCTACACCTTC.